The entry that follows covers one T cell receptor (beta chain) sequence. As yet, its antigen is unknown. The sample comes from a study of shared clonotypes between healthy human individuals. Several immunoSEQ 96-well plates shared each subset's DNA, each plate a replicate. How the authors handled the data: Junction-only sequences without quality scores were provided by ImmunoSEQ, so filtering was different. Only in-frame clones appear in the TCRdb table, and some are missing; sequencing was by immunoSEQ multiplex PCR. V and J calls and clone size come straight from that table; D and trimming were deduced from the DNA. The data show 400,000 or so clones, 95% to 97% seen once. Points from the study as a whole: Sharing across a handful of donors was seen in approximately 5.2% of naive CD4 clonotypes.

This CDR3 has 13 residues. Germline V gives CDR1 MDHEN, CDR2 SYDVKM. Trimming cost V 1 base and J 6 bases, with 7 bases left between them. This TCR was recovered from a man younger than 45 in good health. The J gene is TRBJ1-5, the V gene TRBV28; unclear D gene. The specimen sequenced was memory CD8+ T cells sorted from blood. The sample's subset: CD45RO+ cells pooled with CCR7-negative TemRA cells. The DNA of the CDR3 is TGTGCCAGCAGTTTATTTGTGATTCAGCCCCAGCATTTT. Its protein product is CASSLFVIQPQHF.